This section outlines one T cell receptor (beta chain) sequence together with its context. In its sample, this clone was seen once. Its antigen specificity is not known. Per-base qualities were not stored, and no clone one base away is much larger. This sample was included in a study of cytomegalovirus exposure and HLA in healthy donors (TCRdb year 2017). Describing the broader study: A later analysis indicated that the roughly 130 validation repertoires were generated on the platform also employed for the 700 or so repertoires of the first cohort. The study was designed to test whether signatures of past pathogen exposure could be identified by cataloging public T cell receptors. In addition to the first cohort of around 670 subjects, a separate validation cohort of 120 different subjects was used. High-throughput TCR immunosequencing, statistical association of individual TCRs with disease status, and machine learning were combined to predict cytomegalovirus infection status.

The paper's findings and limits, for the study overall: A later analysis lacked HLA typing for the validation cohort, so it scored co-occurrence in that cohort across all 110 or so repertoires. A few of the identified cytomegalovirus-associated TCR beta chains were confirmed in vitro to be specific for cytomegalovirus antigens. The classifier was reported to diagnose cytomegalovirus status with high specificity and sensitivity in both the original cohort and the validation cohort. It was suggested by the authors that the approach could potentially be generalized to other disease states and immunological phenotypes. A total of about 150 TCR beta chains were listed by the study as associated with cytomegalovirus. Of the cluster scores, roughly 95% were above 0 in a later analysis, which found that TCRs clustered in the first cohort also tended to co-occur in the approximately 130 validation repertoires. Most TCR sequences were observed very rarely across donors, whereas some public TCRs were present in many individuals.

The germline V gene sets CDR1 to SGHRS and CDR2 to YFSETQ. The CDR3 goes from the cysteine to the phenylalanine over 14 residues. The only DNA kept is the CDR3, 42 bases in frame from the first base. V ends up 7 bases short and J 3 bases short, with an unmatched junction base count of 3. Preparation of the library involved the immunoSEQ multiplex PCR assay. The published analysis was carried out like this. To diagnose cytomegalovirus status from the catalog of TCR beta chain sequences, a statistical classification framework was built. TCRdb provides this immuneACCESS table in a form limited to in-frame rearrangements. Some clones are lacking; in checked studies, under half of them reflect an unresolved V gene, and why the rest are absent is not known. V and J calls and clone size are copied from that table; D and trimming were computed from the DNA. This sample gives about 64,000 clones in total; about 95% of them show up just once. Jointly, the top ten make up nearly 6% of the sample.

The donors were included in the validation cohort of 120 subjects, a group kept apart from the approximately 700-subject first cohort. The sample taken for sequencing was PBMCs. This sequence uses TRBV5-1 and TRBJ2-2; 10 nucleotides in the junction match TRBD2. This TCR came from a woman between 18 and 30 years old in good health and CMV-seropositive. The sequenced DNA: TGCGCCAGCTCAGCGGGGGGGGACACCGGGGAGCTGTTTTTT. This yields the protein CASSAGGDTGELFF.